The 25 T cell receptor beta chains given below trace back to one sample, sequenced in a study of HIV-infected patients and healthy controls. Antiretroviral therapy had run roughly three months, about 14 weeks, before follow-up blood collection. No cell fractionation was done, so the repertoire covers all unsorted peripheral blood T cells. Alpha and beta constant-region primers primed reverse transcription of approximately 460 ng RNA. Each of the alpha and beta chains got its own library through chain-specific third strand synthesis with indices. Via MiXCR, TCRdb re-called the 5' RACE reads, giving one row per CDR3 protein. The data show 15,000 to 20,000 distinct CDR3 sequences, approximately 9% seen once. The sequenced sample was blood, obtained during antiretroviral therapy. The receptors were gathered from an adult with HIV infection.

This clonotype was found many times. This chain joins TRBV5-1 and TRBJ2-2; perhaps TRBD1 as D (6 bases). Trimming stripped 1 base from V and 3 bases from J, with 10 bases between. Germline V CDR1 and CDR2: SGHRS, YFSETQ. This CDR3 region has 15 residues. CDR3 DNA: TGCGCCAGCAGCTTGTACAGGGAGTACACCGGGGAGCTGTTTTTT. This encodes CASSLYREYTGELFF.

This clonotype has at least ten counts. CDR3 in amino acids: CASSFRQTSTYEQYF. DNA of the CDR3: TGTGCCAGCAGTTTCCGTCAGACTAGCACCTACGAGCAGTACTTC. The gene calls are TRBV28 and TRBJ2-7; the match to TRBD2 covers 7 bases. V lost 3 bases to trimming and J lost 2 bases; unmatched junction nucleotides: 7. The CDR3 is made up of 15 amino acids. From germline, CDR1 is MDHEN and CDR2 SYDVKM.

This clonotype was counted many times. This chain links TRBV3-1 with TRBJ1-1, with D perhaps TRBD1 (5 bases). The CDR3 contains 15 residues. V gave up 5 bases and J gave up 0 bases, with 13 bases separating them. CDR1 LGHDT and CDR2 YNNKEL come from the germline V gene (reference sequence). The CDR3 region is CASSFRDGMNTEAFF. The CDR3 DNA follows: TGTGCCAGCAGCTTCCGGGACGGCATGAACACTGAAGCTTTCTTT.

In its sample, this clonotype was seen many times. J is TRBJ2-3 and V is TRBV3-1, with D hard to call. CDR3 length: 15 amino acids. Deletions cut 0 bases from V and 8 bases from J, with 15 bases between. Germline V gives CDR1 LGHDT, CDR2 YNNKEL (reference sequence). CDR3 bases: TGTGCCAGCAGCCAAGATAGGGCCTACTCCGCTACGCAGTATTTT. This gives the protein CASSQDRAYSATQYF.

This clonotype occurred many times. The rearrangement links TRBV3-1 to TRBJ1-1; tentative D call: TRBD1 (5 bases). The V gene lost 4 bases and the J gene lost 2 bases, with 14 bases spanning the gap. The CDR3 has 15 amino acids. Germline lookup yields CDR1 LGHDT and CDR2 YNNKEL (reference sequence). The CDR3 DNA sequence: TGTGCCAGCAGCCCGGCTTTTGACAGCAACACTGAAGCTTTCTTT. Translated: CASSPAFDSNTEAFF.

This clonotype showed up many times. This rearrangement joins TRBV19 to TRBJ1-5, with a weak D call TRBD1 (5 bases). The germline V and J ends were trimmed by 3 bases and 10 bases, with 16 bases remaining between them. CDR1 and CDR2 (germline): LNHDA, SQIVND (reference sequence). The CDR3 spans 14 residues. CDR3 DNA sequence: TGTGCCAGTAGTATGGGGCCGGGACTGCGTCCCCAGCATTTT. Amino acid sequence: CASSMGPGLRPQHF.

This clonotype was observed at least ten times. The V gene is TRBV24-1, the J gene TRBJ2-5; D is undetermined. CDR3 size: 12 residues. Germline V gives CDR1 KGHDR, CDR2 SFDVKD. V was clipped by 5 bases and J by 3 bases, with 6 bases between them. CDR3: CATSGPEETQYF. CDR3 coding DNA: TGTGCCACCAGTGGCCCGGAAGAGACCCAGTACTTC.

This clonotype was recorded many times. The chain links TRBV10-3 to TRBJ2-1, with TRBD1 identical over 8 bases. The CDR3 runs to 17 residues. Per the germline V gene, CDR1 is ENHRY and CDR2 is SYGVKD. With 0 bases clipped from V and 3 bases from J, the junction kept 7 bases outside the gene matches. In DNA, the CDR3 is TGTGCCATCAGTGAGTCGTGGATCGGACAGGGCTACAATGAGCAGTTCTTC. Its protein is CAISESWIGQGYNEQFF.

The CDR3, as DNA: TGTGCCATCCCCCGCGTAGAGACAGGGCGAGGCACCGGGGAGCTGTTTTTT. Translating it yields CAIPRVETGRGTGELFF. V gene TRBV10-3 combines with J gene TRBJ2-2, with 7 bases that match TRBD1. Germline lookup yields CDR1 ENHRY and CDR2 SYGVKD. This CDR3 spans 17 amino acids. V shed 8 bases, J shed 4 bases, and the junction held 16 bases outside the gene matches.

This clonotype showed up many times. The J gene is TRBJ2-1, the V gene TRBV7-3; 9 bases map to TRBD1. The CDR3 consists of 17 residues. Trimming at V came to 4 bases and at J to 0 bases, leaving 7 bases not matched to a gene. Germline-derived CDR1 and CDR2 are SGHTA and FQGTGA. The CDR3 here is CASSSARTGASYNEQFF. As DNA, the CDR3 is TGTGCCAGCAGCTCGGCTCGGACAGGGGCCTCCTACAATGAGCAGTTCTTC. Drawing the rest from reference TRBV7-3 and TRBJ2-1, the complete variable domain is GAGVSQTPSNKVTEKGKYVELRCDPISGHTALYWYRQSLGQGPEFLIYFQGTGAADDSGLPNDRFFAVRPEGSVSTLKIQRTERGDSAVYLCASSSARTGASYNEQFFGPGTRLTVL.

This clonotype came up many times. CDR3 DNA sequence: TGTGCCAGCAGCTTGGTGCAGGGCCGGCTCGGGAGCACTGAAGCTTTCTTT. It is translated as CASSLVQGRLGSTEAFF. This rearrangement joins TRBV5-6 to TRBJ1-1; weak D call: TRBD1 (5 bases). CDR1 and CDR2 (germline): SGHDT, YYEEEE. CDR3 length: 17 residues. V was cut by 0 bases and J by 4 bases, with 19 bases left in between.

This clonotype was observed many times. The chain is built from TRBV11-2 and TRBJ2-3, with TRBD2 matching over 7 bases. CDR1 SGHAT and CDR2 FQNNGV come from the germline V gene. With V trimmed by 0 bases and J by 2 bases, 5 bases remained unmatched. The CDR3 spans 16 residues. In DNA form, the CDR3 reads TGTGCCAGCAGCTTAGAGTTCGGGAGGTCCACAGATACGCAGTATTTT. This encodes CASSLEFGRSTDTQYF. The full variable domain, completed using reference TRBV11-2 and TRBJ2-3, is EAGVAQSPRYKIIEKRQSVAFWCNPISGHATLYWYQQILGQGPKLLIQFQNNGVVDDSQLPKDRFSAERLKGVDSTLKIQPAKLEDSAVYLCASSLEFGRSTDTQYFGPGTRLTVL.

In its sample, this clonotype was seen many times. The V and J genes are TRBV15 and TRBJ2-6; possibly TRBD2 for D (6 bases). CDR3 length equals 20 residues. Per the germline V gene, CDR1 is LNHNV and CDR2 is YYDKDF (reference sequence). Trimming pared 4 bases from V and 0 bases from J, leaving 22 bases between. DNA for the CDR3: TGTGCCACCAGCATATCCTGGAGAGGACTACGTATCTCTGGGGCCAACGTCCTGACTTTC. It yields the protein CATSISWRGLRISGANVLTF.

CDR3 DNA sequence: TGTGCCAGCAGCGGACGGCCCTATGGCTACACCTTC. Translation gives CASSGRPYGYTF. The V call is TRBV13, the J call TRBJ1-2; D uncertain. The length of the CDR3 is 12 residues. Germline V gene data show CDR1 as PRHDT and CDR2 as FYEKMQ (reference sequence). Deletions cut 5 bases from V and 4 bases from J, with 8 bases between.

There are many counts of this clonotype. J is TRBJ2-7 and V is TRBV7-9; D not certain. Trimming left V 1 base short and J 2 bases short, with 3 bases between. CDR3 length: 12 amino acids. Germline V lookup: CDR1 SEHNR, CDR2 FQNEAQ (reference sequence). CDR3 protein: CASSLGTYEQYF. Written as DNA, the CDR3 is TGTGCCAGCAGCTTAGGAACCTACGAGCAGTACTTC.

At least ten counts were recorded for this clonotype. The DNA of the CDR3 is TGTGCCACCCCAGCGGGACAGGATCCGTATGGCTACACCTTC. This translates into CATPAGQDPYGYTF. The rearrangement joins TRBV28 to TRBJ1-2; TRBD1 aligns across 8 bases. The CDR3 sequence is 14 residues long. The germline CDR1 and CDR2 sequences are MDHEN and SYDVKM. V lost 10 bases and J lost 5; bases outside the gene matches: 12.

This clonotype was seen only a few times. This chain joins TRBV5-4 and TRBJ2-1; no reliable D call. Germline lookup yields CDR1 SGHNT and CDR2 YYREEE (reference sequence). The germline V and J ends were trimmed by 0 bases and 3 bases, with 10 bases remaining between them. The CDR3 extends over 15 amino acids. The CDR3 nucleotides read TGTGCCAGCAGCTTGGATGCGGCCGTCTACAATGAGCAGTTCTTC. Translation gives CASSLDAAVYNEQFF.

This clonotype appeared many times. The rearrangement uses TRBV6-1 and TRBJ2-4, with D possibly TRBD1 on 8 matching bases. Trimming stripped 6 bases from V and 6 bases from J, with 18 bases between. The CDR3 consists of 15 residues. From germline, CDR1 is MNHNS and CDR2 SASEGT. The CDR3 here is CASRVDREGGNIQYF. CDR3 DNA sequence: TGTGCCAGCAGAGTGGACAGGGAGGGCGGAAACATTCAGTACTTC.

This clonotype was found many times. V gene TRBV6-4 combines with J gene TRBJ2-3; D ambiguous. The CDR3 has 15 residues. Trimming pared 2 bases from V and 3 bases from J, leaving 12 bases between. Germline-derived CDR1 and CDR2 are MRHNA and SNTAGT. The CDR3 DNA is TGTGCCAGCAGTGACCCTGTTTTGAGTACAGATACGCAGTATTTT. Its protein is CASSDPVLSTDTQYF.

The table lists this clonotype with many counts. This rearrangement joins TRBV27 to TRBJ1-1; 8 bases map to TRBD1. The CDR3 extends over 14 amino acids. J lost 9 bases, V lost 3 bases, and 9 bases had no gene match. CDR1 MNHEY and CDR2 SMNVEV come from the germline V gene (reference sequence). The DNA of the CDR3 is TGTGCCAGCAGTTTCGGGCAGGGGGCTTCCAAAGCTTTCTTT. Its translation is CASSFGQGASKAFF.

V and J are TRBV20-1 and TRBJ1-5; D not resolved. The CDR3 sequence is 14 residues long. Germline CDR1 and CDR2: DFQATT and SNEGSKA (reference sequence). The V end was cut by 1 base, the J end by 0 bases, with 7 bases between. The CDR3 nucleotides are TGCAGTGCTAGAGCCAGGCATAGCAATCAGCCCCAGCATTTT. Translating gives CSARARHSNQPQHF.

The CDR3 loop is CASSFGQGRRNEQFF. CDR3 DNA: TGTGCCAGCAGTTTTGGACAGGGGAGACGCAATGAGCAGTTCTTC. The chain uses TRBV6-5 and TRBJ2-1; 9 bases match TRBD1. With 4 bases clipped from V and 6 bases from J, the junction kept 7 bases outside the gene matches. The CDR3 sequence is 15 residues long. CDR1 and CDR2 (germline): MNHEY, SVGAGI.

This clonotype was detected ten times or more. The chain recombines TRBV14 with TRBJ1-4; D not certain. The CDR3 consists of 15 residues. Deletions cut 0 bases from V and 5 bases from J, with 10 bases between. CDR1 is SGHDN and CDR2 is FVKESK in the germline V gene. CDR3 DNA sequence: TGTGCCAGCAGCCAAGACAACAACCCAAATGAAAAACTGTTTTTT. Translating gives CASSQDNNPNEKLFF.

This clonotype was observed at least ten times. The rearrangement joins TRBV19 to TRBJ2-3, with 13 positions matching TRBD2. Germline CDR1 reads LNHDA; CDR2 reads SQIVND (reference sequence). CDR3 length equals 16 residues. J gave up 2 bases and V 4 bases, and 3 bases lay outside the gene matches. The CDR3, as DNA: TGTGCCAGTAGTACCGGGACTAGCGGGACCACAGATACGCAGTATTTT. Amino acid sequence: CASSTGTSGTTDTQYF. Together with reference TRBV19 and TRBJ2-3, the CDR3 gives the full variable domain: DGGITQSPKYLFRKEGQNVTLSCEQNLNHDAMYWYRQDPGQGLRLIYYSQIVNDFQKGDIAEGYSVSREKKESFPLTVTSAQKNPTAFYLCASSTGTSGTTDTQYFGPGTRLTVL.

CDR3 in DNA: TGCGCCAGCAGCCTTAAGGGGGCCACTGAAGCTTTCTTT. It encodes CASSLKGATEAFF. This chain joins TRBV5-1 and TRBJ1-1; TRBD1 agrees at 7 bases. V was clipped by 4 bases and J by 4 bases; unmatched bases: 4. Germline-derived CDR1 and CDR2 are SGHRS and YFSETQ. The CDR3 is 13 residues long. The variable domain in full, with the rest retrieved from reference TRBV5-1 and TRBJ1-1, is KAGVTQTPRYLIKTRGQQVTLSCSPISGHRSVSWYQQTPGQGLQFLFEYFSETQRNKGNFPGRFSGRQFSNSRSEMNVSTLELGDSALYLCASSLKGATEAFFGQGTRLTVV.